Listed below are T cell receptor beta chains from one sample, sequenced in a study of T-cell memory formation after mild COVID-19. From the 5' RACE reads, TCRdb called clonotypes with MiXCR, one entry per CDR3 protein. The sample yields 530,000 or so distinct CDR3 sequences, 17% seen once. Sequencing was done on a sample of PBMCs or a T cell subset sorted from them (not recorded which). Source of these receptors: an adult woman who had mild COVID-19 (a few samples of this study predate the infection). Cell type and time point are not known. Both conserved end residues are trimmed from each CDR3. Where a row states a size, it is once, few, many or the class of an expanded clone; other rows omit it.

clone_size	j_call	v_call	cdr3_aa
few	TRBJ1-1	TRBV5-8	ASSPFRGARNTEAF
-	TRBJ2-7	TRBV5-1	ASSLEEQVFYEQY
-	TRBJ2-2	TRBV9	ASSVDGQLVGELF
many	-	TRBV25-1	ASSEPGPTTGRPTTQY
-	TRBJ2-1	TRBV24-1	ATSDRAPVNEQF
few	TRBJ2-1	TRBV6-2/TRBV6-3	ASSSGTSLIEQF
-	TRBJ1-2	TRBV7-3	ASSSPEGTAGEDYGYT
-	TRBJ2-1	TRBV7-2	ASSPGTSGSANEQF
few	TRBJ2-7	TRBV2	ASREVTYEQY
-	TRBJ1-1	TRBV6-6	ASSFIERGTTEAF
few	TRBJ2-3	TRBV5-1	ASSSLMTVVPDTQY